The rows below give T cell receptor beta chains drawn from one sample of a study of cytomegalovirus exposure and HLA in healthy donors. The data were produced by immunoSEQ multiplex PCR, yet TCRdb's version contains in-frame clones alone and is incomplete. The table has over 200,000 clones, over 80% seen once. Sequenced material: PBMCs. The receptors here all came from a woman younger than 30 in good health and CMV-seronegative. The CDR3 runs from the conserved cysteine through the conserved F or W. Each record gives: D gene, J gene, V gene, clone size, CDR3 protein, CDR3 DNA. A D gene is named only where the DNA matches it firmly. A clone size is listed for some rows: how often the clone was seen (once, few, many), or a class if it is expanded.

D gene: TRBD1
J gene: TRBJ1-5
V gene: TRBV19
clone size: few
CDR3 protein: CASSTWTGGNQPQHF
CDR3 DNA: TGTGCCAGTAGTACCTGGACAGGGGGCAATCAGCCCCAGCATTTT

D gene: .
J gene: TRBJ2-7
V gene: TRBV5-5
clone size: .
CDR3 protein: CASSFPPTYEQYF
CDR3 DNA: TGTGCCAGCAGCTTCCCCCCAACTTACGAGCAGTACTTC

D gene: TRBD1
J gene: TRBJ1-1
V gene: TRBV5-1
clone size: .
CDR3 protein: CASRAGDRAGTEAFF
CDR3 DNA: TGCGCCAGCAGGGCGGGAGACAGGGCGGGGACTGAAGCTTTCTTT

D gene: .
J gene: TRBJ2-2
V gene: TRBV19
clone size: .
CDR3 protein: CASTIGGITGELFF
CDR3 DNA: TGTGCCAGTACCATAGGTGGTATCACCGGGGAGCTGTTTTTT

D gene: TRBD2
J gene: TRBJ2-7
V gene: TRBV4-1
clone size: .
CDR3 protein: CASSQDSKAGTYEQYF
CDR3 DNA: TGCGCCAGCAGCCAAGATTCCAAAGCGGGGACCTACGAGCAGTACTTC

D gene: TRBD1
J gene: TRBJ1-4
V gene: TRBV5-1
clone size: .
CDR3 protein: CASSSGGTAEKLFF
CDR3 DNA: TGCGCCAGCAGCTCGGGGGGGACAGCTGAAAAACTGTTTTTT

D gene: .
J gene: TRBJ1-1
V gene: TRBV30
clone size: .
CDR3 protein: CAWGQAEAFF
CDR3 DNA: TGTGCCTGGGGACAAGCTGAAGCTTTCTTT

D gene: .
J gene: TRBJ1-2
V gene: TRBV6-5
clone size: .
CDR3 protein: CASSSTSGHGYTF
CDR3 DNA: TGTGCCAGCAGTTCGACAAGCGGGCACGGCTACACCTTC

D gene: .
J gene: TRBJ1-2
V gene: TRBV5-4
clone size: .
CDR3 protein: CASSLAAEPNYGYTF
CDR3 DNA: TGTGCCAGCAGCCTGGCCGCCGAACCTAACTATGGCTACACCTTC

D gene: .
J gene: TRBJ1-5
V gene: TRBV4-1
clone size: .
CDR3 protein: CASSRTGRNQPQHF
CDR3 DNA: TGCGCCAGCAGCCGCACAGGGAGGAATCAGCCCCAGCATTTT